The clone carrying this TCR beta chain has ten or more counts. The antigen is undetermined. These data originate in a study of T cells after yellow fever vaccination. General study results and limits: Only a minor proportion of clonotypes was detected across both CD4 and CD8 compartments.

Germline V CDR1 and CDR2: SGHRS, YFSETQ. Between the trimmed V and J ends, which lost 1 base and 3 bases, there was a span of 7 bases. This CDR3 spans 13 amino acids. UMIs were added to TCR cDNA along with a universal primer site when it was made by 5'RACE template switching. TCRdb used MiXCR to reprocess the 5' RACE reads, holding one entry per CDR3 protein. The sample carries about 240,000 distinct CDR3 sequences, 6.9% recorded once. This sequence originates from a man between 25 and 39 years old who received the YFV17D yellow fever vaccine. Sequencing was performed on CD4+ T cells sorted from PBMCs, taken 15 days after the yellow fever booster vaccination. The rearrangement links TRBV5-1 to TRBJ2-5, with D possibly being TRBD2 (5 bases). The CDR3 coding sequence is TGCGCCAGCAGCTTGTCGGGAAAAGAGACCCAGTACTTC. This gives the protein CASSLSGKETQYF.